A selection of T cell receptor beta chains follows, all from one sample in a study of blood T cell repertoires in COVID-19. Profiling relied on immunoSEQ multiplex PCR, and the TCRdb table lists in-frame clones only, not all of them. Of a few hundred thousand clones listed, about four fifths were seen once; the top ten hold around 1%. The sample consisted of peripheral blood. Receptors originate from a human donor with acute or convalescent COVID-19. The donor label of this sample is uncertain. The CDR3 runs from the conserved cysteine through the conserved F or W. Each record gives: CDR3 length, D gene, J gene, V gene, clone size, CDR3 protein, CDR3 DNA. A D gene is named only where the DNA matches it firmly. Size is stated for part of the rows, as once, few or many counts, or as a class when the clone is expanded.

15	-	TRBJ1-5	TRBV14	-	CASSQARGGYQPQHF	TGTGCCAGCAGCCAAGCCCGGGGGGGATATCAGCCCCAGCATTTT
12	-	TRBJ1-6	TRBV6-5	-	CASRPGNSPLHF	TGTGCCAGCAGGCCCGGTAATTCACCCCTCCACTTT
15	TRBD1	TRBJ2-5	TRBV6-5	-	CASSRRGQGQETQYF	TGTGCCAGCAGCCGACGTGGACAGGGCCAAGAGACCCAGTACTTC
16	-	TRBJ2-3	TRBV5-4	-	CASSLNPQISTDTQYF	TGTGCCAGCAGCTTAAACCCACAGATTAGCACAGATACGCAGTATTTT
15	TRBD1	TRBJ1-1	TRBV7-9	-	CASSLTGTGGTEAFF	TGTGCCAGCAGCTTGACCGGGACAGGGGGCACTGAAGCTTTCTTT
13	-	TRBJ1-2	TRBV6-5	-	CASSKTANYGYTF	TGTGCCAGCAGTAAGACTGCTAACTATGGCTACACCTTC
16	TRBD1	TRBJ1-1	TRBV3-1/TRBV3-2	-	CASRGLPGTGNTEAFF	TGTGCCAGCAGGGGCCTTCCCGGGACAGGGAACACTGAAGCTTTCTTT
10	-	TRBJ1-1	TRBV30	-	CAWRRTEAFF	TGTGCCTGGAGGAGGACTGAAGCTTTCTTT
14	-	TRBJ1-1	TRBV2	-	CASSLPGGRTEAFF	TGTGCCAGCAGTCTCCCGGGGGGAAGAACTGAAGCTTTCTTT
17	-	TRBJ2-6	TRBV5-1	-	CASSLDRVDSGANVLTF	TGCGCCAGCAGCTTGGACAGGGTGGACTCTGGGGCCAACGTCCTGACTTTC
15	TRBD1	TRBJ1-5	TRBV28	-	CASSTTGVWVQPQHF	TGTGCCAGCAGTACGACAGGGGTTTGGGTGCAGCCCCAGCATTTT
15	-	TRBJ2-2	TRBV10-2	once	CASSDRGGGAGELFF	TGCGCCAGCAGTGACAGGGGCGGTGGTGCCGGGGAGCTGTTTTTT
12	-	TRBJ2-5	TRBV18	once	CASSPPGETQYF	TGTGCCAGCTCACCACCCGGGGAGACCCAGTACTTC
12	-	TRBJ1-2	TRBV5-5	few	CASSPNNYGYTF	TGTGCCAGCAGCCCAAATAACTATGGCTACACCTTC
15	TRBD2	TRBJ2-2	TRBV18	few	CASSPPTSSTGELFF	TGTGCCAGCTCACCACCGACTAGCAGCACCGGGGAGCTGTTTTTT
15	-	TRBJ2-3	TRBV10-3	-	CAIAERYTRTDTQYF	TGTGCCATCGCGGAGCGGTACACCCGCACAGATACGCAGTATTTT
16	TRBD2	TRBJ2-5	TRBV11-2	few	CASSASGGGSSETQYF	TGTGCCAGCAGCGCCAGCGGGGGGGGAAGTTCAGAGACCCAGTACTTC
14	TRBD1	TRBJ1-5	TRBV7-8	-	CASSRDRIDQPQHF	TGTGCCAGCAGCCGGGACAGGATTGATCAGCCCCAGCATTTT
12	-	TRBJ2-5	TRBV10-2	-	CASSPNQETQYF	TGCGCCAGCAGCCCTAACCAAGAGACCCAGTACTTC
15	TRBD1	TRBJ1-2	TRBV29-1	-	CSVEGRGKSNYGYTF	TGCAGCGTTGAAGGCAGGGGGAAATCTAACTATGGCTACACCTTC
11	-	TRBJ2-1	TRBV20-1	-	CSARVGFPQFF	TGCAGTGCTAGAGTCGGGTTCCCTCAGTTCTTC
15	TRBD2	TRBJ2-7	TRBV11-2	-	CASSLPGLAAYEQYF	TGTGCCAGCAGCTTACCGGGACTAGCTGCCTACGAGCAGTACTTC
13	-	TRBJ2-1	TRBV2	-	CASSESWTDEQFF	TGTGCCAGCAGTGAATCTTGGACAGATGAGCAGTTCTTC
15	-	TRBJ2-2	TRBV19	-	CASSISRSGTGELFF	TGTGCCAGTAGTATCTCCCGTTCGGGCACCGGGGAGCTGTTTTTT
14	-	TRBJ1-2	TRBV18	once	CASSLDSAIYGYTF	TGTGCCAGCTCCCTGGACAGTGCCATCTATGGCTACACCTTC
13	TRBD1	TRBJ2-1	TRBV2	-	CASSATGVNEQFF	TGTGCCAGCAGTGCCACAGGGGTCAATGAGCAGTTCTTC
15	-	TRBJ1-5	TRBV7-9	-	CASSSLALGNQPQHF	TGTGCCAGCAGCTCCCTAGCATTGGGCAATCAGCCCCAGCATTTT
15	-	TRBJ1-5	TRBV5-6	-	CASSLSGLSNQPQHF	TGTGCCAGCAGCTTGTCGGGGTTAAGCAATCAGCCCCAGCATTTT
18	TRBD1	TRBJ2-6	TRBV18	few	CASSPFPGQGPGANVLTF	TGTGCCAGCTCACCTTTCCCGGGACAGGGTCCCGGGGCCAACGTCCTGACTTTC
12	-	TRBJ2-1	TRBV12-3/TRBV12-4	-	CASSPGSNEQFF	TGTGCCAGCAGTCCCGGTTCCAATGAGCAGTTCTTC
13	-	TRBJ2-1	TRBV7-9	-	CASSLTSRNEQFF	TGTGCCAGCAGCCTCACTTCCCGCAATGAGCAGTTCTTC
15	-	TRBJ1-4	TRBV7-9	few	CASSLTQATNEKLFF	TGTGCCAGCAGCTTAACACAGGCAACTAATGAAAAACTGTTTTTT
14	TRBD2	TRBJ2-3	TRBV11-2	-	CASSFGTRKDTQYF	TGTGCCAGCAGCTTCGGGACTAGGAAAGATACGCAGTATTTT
13	TRBD1	TRBJ1-2	TRBV2	few	CASSPTGGHGYTF	TGTGCCAGCAGTCCGACAGGGGGACATGGCTACACCTTC
15	TRBD1	TRBJ1-4	TRBV6-6	-	CASSSKTTGDEKLFF	TGTGCCAGCAGCTCCAAGACGACAGGGGATGAAAAACTGTTTTTT
15	TRBD1	TRBJ1-5	TRBV5-5	-	CASSQTGGRGQPQHF	TGTGCCAGCAGCCAGACAGGGGGCAGGGGTCAGCCCCAGCATTTT
13	-	TRBJ2-7	TRBV27	-	CASSLGGNYEQYF	TGTGCCAGCAGTTTAGGTGGCAACTACGAGCAGTACTTC
14	TRBD1	TRBJ2-7	TRBV6-6	-	CASRMDRDSYEQYF	TGTGCCAGCAGGATGGACAGGGATTCCTACGAGCAGTACTTC
12	-	TRBJ1-1	TRBV6-5	-	CASKAPNTEAFF	TGTGCCAGCAAAGCACCGAACACTGAAGCTTTCTTT
16	TRBD2	TRBJ2-7	TRBV10-3	-	CAISRLAGGPSYEQYF	TGTGCCATCAGCAGACTAGCGGGAGGGCCCTCCTACGAGCAGTACTTC
15	-	TRBJ2-4	TRBV5-8	-	CASSRTALAKNIQYF	TGTGCCAGCAGCCGGACAGCCCTAGCCAAAAACATTCAGTACTTC
15	TRBD1	TRBJ1-1	TRBV28	-	CASSLGPTGHTEAFF	TGTGCCAGCAGTTTAGGGCCGACAGGGCACACTGAAGCTTTCTTT